The rows below give T cell receptor beta chains drawn from one sample of a study of vaccination effects on CD4 cells after COVID-19. For these TCRs, the target antigens are not known. Measured with immunoSEQ multiplex PCR; TCRdb has only the in-frame clones, and not every one. The sample gives tens of thousands of clones, around four fifths of which show up once; roughly 1.8% is in the top ten. This specimen was CD4+ T cells from PBMCs cultured with HCoV-229E spike peptides, taken before COVID-19 vaccination. Receptors were obtained from a human donor who received a COVID-19 vaccine. Each CDR3 is given with its conserved first and last residue. The D gene is left open where the match is weak. Some rows mark clone size as missing; the rest say once, few, many or name a class of expanded clone.

TRBJ2-3	TRBD2	TRBV10-1	few	CASSGTSGGIDTQYF	TGCGCCAGCAGCGGGACTAGCGGGGGGATTGATACGCAGTATTTT
TRBJ1-1	NA	TRBV12-3/TRBV12-4	few	CASSENTEAFF	TGTGCCAGCAGTGAAAACACTGAAGCTTTCTTT
TRBJ1-1	NA	TRBV19	NA	CASSNRASVLPNTEAFF	TGTGCCAGTAGTAACCGGGCCTCGGTTTTACCGAACACTGAAGCTTTCTTT
TRBJ1-6	NA	TRBV7-9	NA	CASSSSGFDSPLHF	TGTGCCAGCAGCTCATCAGGATTCGATTCACCCCTCCACTTT
TRBJ2-3	NA	TRBV6-2/TRBV6-3	few	CASSYSVLGSRTDTQYF	TGTGCCAGCAGTTACTCTGTTCTGGGGTCGCGCACAGATACGCAGTATTTT
TRBJ1-1	TRBD1	TRBV10-3	NA	CAITRELGTGGTEAFF	TGTGCCATCACACGAGAACTTGGGACAGGGGGAACTGAAGCTTTCTTT
TRBJ1-1	NA	TRBV5-1	once	CASSLEPNTEAFF	TGCGCCAGCAGCTTGGAGCCGAACACTGAAGCTTTCTTT
TRBJ1-1	TRBD1	TRBV10-3	NA	CAISEQSGGSNTEAFF	TGTGCCATCAGTGAGCAGTCAGGGGGTTCGAACACTGAAGCTTTCTTT
TRBJ2-3	TRBD2	TRBV7-9	NA	CASSLSGVVDTQYF	TGTGCCAGCAGCTTAAGCGGGGTGGTAGATACGCAGTATTTT
TRBJ1-1	NA	TRBV5-1	NA	CATRLGPNTEAFF	TGCGCCACCAGATTAGGGCCGAACACTGAAGCTTTCTTT
TRBJ2-1	TRBD1	TRBV5-1	few	CASSGGPTGGPYNEQFF	TGCGCCAGCAGCGGAGGCCCCACAGGGGGCCCCTACAATGAGCAGTTCTTC
TRBJ1-5	NA	TRBV7-2	NA	CASSLGAGDQPQHF	TGTGCCAGCAGCTTAGGGGCAGGGGACCAGCCCCAGCATTTT
TRBJ1-1	NA	TRBV19	NA	CASSSGTVGEAFF	TGTGCCAGTAGTAGCGGGACCGTGGGAGAAGCTTTCTTT
TRBJ1-5	NA	TRBV9	few	CASSVAFRGLGQPQHF	TGTGCCAGCAGCGTAGCTTTCAGGGGCTTAGGTCAGCCCCAGCATTTT
TRBJ1-3	TRBD1	TRBV29-1	NA	CSVETGTGLGNTIYF	TGCAGCGTTGAAACCGGGACAGGGCTGGGAAACACCATATATTTT
TRBJ2-4	NA	TRBV20-1	NA	CSAVAKNIQYF	TGCAGTGCTGTAGCCAAAAACATTCAGTACTTC
TRBJ1-3	NA	TRBV24-1	NA	CATSDPSVSGNTIYF	TGTGCCACCAGTGATCCCAGCGTCTCTGGAAACACCATATATTTT
TRBJ2-3	NA	TRBV7-2	medium-sized	CASSPYLNTDTQYF	TGTGCCAGCAGCCCCTACTTAAACACAGATACGCAGTATTTT
TRBJ1-2	NA	TRBV12-3/TRBV12-4	NA	CASSFWGRGYTF	TGTGCCAGCAGTTTTTGGGGCAGGGGCTACACCTTC
TRBJ1-1	TRBD1	TRBV5-1	NA	CASRRRQGTTMNTEAFF	TGCGCCAGCAGAAGGAGACAGGGTACGACCATGAACACTGAAGCTTTCTTT
TRBJ2-1	TRBD1	TRBV18	once	CASSPGTAYNEQFF	TGTGCCAGCTCACCAGGGACAGCGTACAATGAGCAGTTCTTC
TRBJ2-5	TRBD2	TRBV6-6	NA	CASSRTAGGYQETQYF	TGTGCCAGCAGTCGCACAGCGGGGGGGTACCAAGAGACCCAGTACTTC
TRBJ1-1	NA	TRBV3-1/TRBV3-2	NA	CASSQPATDTEAFF	TGTGCCAGCAGCCAACCCGCGACGGACACTGAAGCTTTCTTT
TRBJ1-5	NA	TRBV7-2	NA	CASSLRTGGLQPQHF	TGTGCCAGCAGCCTTCGGACGGGGGGGCTTCAGCCCCAGCATTTT
TRBJ2-5	NA	TRBV21-1	NA	CASSTPMVPGGETQYF	TGTGCCAGCAGCACCCCTATGGTACCTGGGGGAGAGACCCAGTACTTC
TRBJ1-1	NA	TRBV7-3	NA	CASSLTPGNTEAFF	TGTGCCAGCAGCTTAACCCCCGGGAACACTGAAGCTTTCTTT
TRBJ2-3	TRBD2	TRBV2	NA	CATQREAGYTDTQYF	TGTGCCACCCAGAGGGAAGCGGGGTACACAGATACGCAGTATTTT
TRBJ2-5	TRBD1	TRBV28	NA	CASSPTGTGGSRETQYF	TGTGCCAGCAGTCCGACCGGGACAGGGGGCTCTAGGGAGACCCAGTACTTC
TRBJ2-3	TRBD2	TRBV7-3	NA	CASSLGTSGPTDTQYF	TGTGCCAGCAGCTTAGGGACTAGCGGACCCACAGATACGCAGTATTTT
TRBJ2-2	NA	TRBV2	few	CGTGTYNTGELFF	TGTGGGACCGGGACTTACAACACCGGGGAGCTGTTTTTT
TRBJ1-3	NA	TRBV19	NA	CASSPQTVLISGNTIYF	TGTGCCAGTAGTCCTCAGACAGTGTTAATCTCTGGAAACACCATATATTTT
TRBJ1-6	NA	TRBV18	NA	CASSPIPTYNSPLHF	TGTGCCAGCTCACCGATTCCAACCTATAATTCACCCCTCCACTTT
TRBJ2-3	NA	TRBV29-1	NA	CSVPGLRTDTQYF	TGCAGCGTACCGGGACTTCGCACAGATACGCAGTATTTT
TRBJ1-6	NA	TRBV5-1	few	CASSLAITGRKDNSPLHF	TGCGCCAGCAGCTTGGCGATCACAGGGCGCAAAGATAATTCACCCCTCCACTTT
TRBJ1-5	NA	TRBV24-1	NA	CATSEAGTGFNQPQHF	TGTGCCACCAGTGAGGCCGGGACGGGCTTCAATCAGCCCCAGCATTTT
TRBJ1-2	TRBD1	TRBV30	NA	CAWGQGYGYTF	TGTGCCTGGGGACAGGGCTATGGCTACACCTTC
TRBJ2-2	NA	TRBV5-1	NA	CASSSFSDPNTGELFF	TGCGCCAGCAGCTCTTTTAGCGATCCGAACACCGGGGAGCTGTTTTTT
TRBJ1-1	NA	TRBV30	NA	CAWSVAGIKAEAFF	TGTGCCTGGAGTGTAGCGGGAATTAAAGCCGAAGCTTTCTTT
TRBJ1-2	NA	TRBV25-1	NA	CASSAGLLYGYTF	TGTGCCAGCAGTGCCGGGCTACTCTATGGCTACACCTTC
TRBJ2-3	NA	TRBV6-5	NA	CASLSTVSLYTQYF	TGTGCCAGCTTATCGACAGTGTCACTATATACGCAGTATTTT
TRBJ2-1	TRBD2	TRBV19	NA	CASKKRGSNEQFF	TGTGCCAGTAAAAAGCGGGGGTCCAATGAGCAGTTCTTC
TRBJ2-3	NA	TRBV24-1	NA	CATSDFRRDRLPWGTDTQYF	TGTGCCACCAGTGATTTCCGACGAGACAGACTCCCCTGGGGCACAGATACGCAGTATTTT
TRBJ2-5	NA	TRBV3-1/TRBV3-2	NA	CASSQVGRAYQETQYF	TGTGCCAGCAGCCAAGTTGGCCGAGCGTACCAAGAGACCCAGTACTTC
TRBJ1-1	NA	TRBV11-2	few	CASSPTGRLTEAFF	TGTGCCAGCAGCCCAACAGGGCGGCTCACTGAAGCTTTCTTT
TRBJ1-1	NA	TRBV4-1	NA	CASSPFRGGSNTEAFF	TGCGCCAGCAGCCCCTTTAGGGGGGGGTCGAACACTGAAGCTTTCTTT
TRBJ1-2	NA	TRBV19	few	CASSIDETYGYTF	TGTGCCAGTAGTATAGACGAGACTTATGGCTACACCTTC
TRBJ1-4	TRBD1	TRBV6-5	NA	CASSYLGGGNEKLFF	TGTGCCAGCAGTTACCTAGGGGGCGGTAATGAAAAACTGTTTTTT